This T cell receptor (beta chain) was sequenced during a study of technical replicates of blood from a few donors. Some clones are missing from TCRdb's copy, which holds only in-frame ones; the method was immunoSEQ multiplex PCR. This sample carries about 63,000 clones, about 87% of them seen once, and the ten largest clones take roughly 5%. Trimming took 5 bases from V and 6 from J; bases not matched to a gene: 4. The CDR3 has 13 residues. Germline CDR1 is SNHLY and CDR2 is FYNNEI. The sample taken for sequencing was PBMCs. The TCR comes from a human donor in good health. Some clones in this sample may be carry-over from other donors' samples. The V call is TRBV2, the J call TRBJ2-7; TRBD2 matches at 10 bases. CDR3 bases: TGTGCCAGCAGTCGGACTAGCGGAGGCGAGCAGTACTTC. Translating gives CASSRTSGGEQYF.